This is a list of T cell receptor beta chains from one sample in a study of T-cell reconstitution after alpha-beta-depleted transplantation in children. Using its own MiXCR run on the PCR reads, TCRdb lists one record per CDR3 protein. Here the sample spans 280,000 or so distinct CDR3 sequences, 11% being singletons. The sample in question was peripheral blood, obtained 180 days after TCRalphabeta/CD19-depleted stem cell transplant. The receptors come from a male patient between 2 and 10 years old who had a stem cell transplant for chronic granulomatous disease, so the T cells may come from the graft donor. The conserved cysteine and the conserved F or W are not part of the CDR3 here.

V: TRBV6-5; J: TRBJ2-3; CDR3: ASPPLRQGVTDTQY
V: TRBV12-3/TRBV12-4; J: TRBJ1-6; CDR3: ASSLSRLLNNSPLH
V: TRBV4-1; J: TRBJ1-2; CDR3: ASSQDLPGDGYT
V: TRBV12-3/TRBV12-4; J: TRBJ1-4; CDR3: ASSFKEGVNEKLF
V: TRBV20-1; J: TRBJ2-5; CDR3: SAGVGETQY
V: TRBV6-2/TRBV6-3; J: TRBJ2-5; CDR3: ASSGDRGQETQY
V: TRBV7-2; J: TRBJ2-2; CDR3: ASSLVWGDGELF
V: TRBV20-1; J: TRBJ2-1; CDR3: SARVRSVLAGERNEQF
V: TRBV4-3; J: TRBJ2-5; CDR3: ASSQIGDGQETQY
V: TRBV19; J: TRBJ2-3; CDR3: SSSPRGGRSTVDTQY
V: TRBV5-1; J: TRBJ2-5; CDR3: ASSSTAAQETQY
V: TRBV28; J: TRBJ2-5; CDR3: ASRPRGAYQETQY
V: TRBV6-1; J: TRBJ2-1; CDR3: ASGLPGSNNEQF
V: TRBV5-4; J: TRBJ2-2; CDR3: ASSSGVNLNTGELF
V: TRBV15; J: TRBJ2-3; CDR3: ATSRTPGRLTDTQY
V: TRBV5-5; J: TRBJ2-7; CDR3: ASSLSGNYEQY
V: TRBV7-6; J: TRBJ2-1; CDR3: ASSSRDTYNEQF
V: TRBV9; J: TRBJ2-3; CDR3: ASSVGWGTSGSTDTQY
V: TRBV7-2; J: TRBJ2-7; CDR3: ASSLAVRPQEQY
V: TRBV20-1; J: TRBJ2-1; CDR3: SARRLPYNEQF
V: TRBV12-3/TRBV12-4; J: TRBJ2-1; CDR3: ASSFQNEQF
V: TRBV5-4; J: TRBJ2-7; CDR3: ASSFRLAGEQY
V: TRBV4-1; J: TRBJ2-1; CDR3: ASSQPQRRNEQF
V: TRBV12-3/TRBV12-4; J: TRBJ2-1; CDR3: ASSEISNEQF
V: TRBV7-3; J: TRBJ1-1; CDR3: ASSATGTMNTEAF
V: TRBV20-1; J: TRBJ1-3; CDR3: SALGQVRSGNTIY
V: TRBV20-1; J: TRBJ1-5; CDR3: SGRGGNQPQH
V: TRBV20-1; J: TRBJ1-2; CDR3: SARDVSGAGYT
V: TRBV9; J: TRBJ2-5; CDR3: ASSPHSLAIQETQY
V: TRBV7-9; J: TRBJ2-1; CDR3: ASSLGRARDNEQF
V: TRBV20-1; J: TRBJ2-1; CDR3: SDSVSYNEQF
V: TRBV5-1; J: TRBJ2-3; CDR3: ASSLTPGQGAFRDTQY
V: TRBV4-2; J: TRBJ2-7; CDR3: ASSQDPYEQY
V: TRBV5-1; J: TRBJ2-1; CDR3: ASSPGWDRANEQF
V: TRBV3-1; J: TRBJ2-1; CDR3: ASSPTSGANEQF
V: TRBV7-2; J: TRBJ2-7; CDR3: ASSLAMYEQY
V: TRBV20-1; J: TRBJ2-3; CDR3: SASVTLGLAGAQSFTDTQY
V: TRBV10-3; J: TRBJ2-1; CDR3: AISDPLAGHYNEQF
V: TRBV29-1; J: TRBJ2-1; CDR3: SVEDSLYNEQF
V: TRBV20-1; J: TRBJ1-2; CDR3: SAPTGDGYT
V: TRBV5-1; J: TRBJ1-1; CDR3: ASSSGQVNTEAF
V: TRBV12-3/TRBV12-4; J: TRBJ2-1; CDR3: ASSSPGTSGSNEQF
V: TRBV12-3/TRBV12-4; J: TRBJ1-2; CDR3: ASSRKPPRGYT
V: TRBV12-3/TRBV12-4; J: TRBJ1-3; CDR3: ASSLAKGATIY
V: TRBV5-5; J: TRBJ2-3; CDR3: ASSLVAGTDTQY